What follows is one T cell receptor beta chain and its context. Its antigen is unidentified. These data are taken from a study of CD8 T cells in ankylosing spondylitis. Findings of the study overall: Within matched ankylosing spondylitis synovial fluid, disease-linked clones were reportedly significantly enriched. With a CD8+ phenotype, disease-linked clones were relatively rare in peripheral blood.

J gave up 5 bases and V 3 bases, and 5 bases lay outside the gene matches. This CDR3 is built from 14 residues. Quantitative 5'-RACE was performed with molecular barcodes, and it yielded the TCR beta libraries. TCRdb called the 5' RACE reads again in MiXCR, with one record for every CDR3 protein. This repertoire shows about 250,000 distinct CDR3 sequences, 30% to 35% found once; its top ten account for approximately 4.4%. This TCR was sampled from a male donor with ankylosing spondylitis or in good health (not recorded which). This chain links TRBV12-3 or TRBV12-4 with TRBJ2-7; 9 nucleotides line up with TRBD1. The sample consisted of blood, either unsorted or a sorted T cell fraction (not recorded which). CDR3 sequence (DNA): TGTGCCAGCAGTTTGGGACAGGGAGTCCACGAGCAGTACTTC. This encodes CASSLGQGVHEQYF.